A single sample gave rise to the 22 T cell receptor beta chains below, sequenced in a study of PD-1 blockade in classical Hodgkin lymphoma. The protocol was immunoSEQ multiplex PCR, while the TCRdb copy is restricted to in-frame clones and leaves out a portion. Counted here are 37,000 or so clones, about 86% occurring once; the ten biggest clones make up about 7.8%. Every single patient, without exception, relapsed after autologous stem cell transplantation, and brentuximab vedotin exposure varied. Sample: peripheral blood mononuclear cells (PBMCs), taken before the second cycle of nivolumab. The source of these receptors is a human donor with classical Hodgkin lymphoma.

V gene TRBV29-1 combines with J gene TRBJ2-1; no reliable D call. V gave up 8 bases and J gave up 0 bases, with 14 bases separating them. This CDR3 has 14 amino acids. Germline CDR1 SQVTM, CDR2 ANQGSEA. The CDR3 protein is CSLSPSVSYNEQFF. CDR3 DNA sequence: TGCAGCCTTTCGCCAAGCGTCTCCTACAATGAGCAGTTCTTC.

This clone was seen a single time. V usage is TRBV7-9 and J usage is TRBJ2-3; D is uncertain. Germline CDR1 reads SEHNR; CDR2 reads FQNEAQ (reference sequence). Trimming took 5 bases from V and 4 from J, leaving 22 bases between them. The CDR3 has 17 amino acids. The CDR3 is CASSQTLSEFWADTQYF. CDR3 coding DNA: TGTGCCAGCAGCCAAACCCTATCGGAATTTTGGGCAGATACGCAGTATTTT.

V usage is TRBV25-1 and J usage is TRBJ2-7, with D unclear. Germline loops: CDR1 MGHDK, CDR2 SYGVNS. The ends were cut back, 4 bases at V and 4 bases at J, with 11 bases in the middle. This CDR3 comprises 13 residues. The CDR3 loop is CASSAWMGYEQYF. The DNA of the CDR3 is TGTGCCAGCAGTGCGTGGATGGGGTACGAGCAGTACTTC.

This chain uses TRBV5-1 with TRBJ2-1; D ambiguous. Trimming removed 4 bases at V and 6 bases at J, with 11 bases between. This CDR3 has 13 amino acids. Looked up from germline, CDR1 is SGHRS and CDR2 is YFSETQ. CDR3 region: CASSVTVTNEQFF. In DNA form, the CDR3 reads TGCGCCAGCAGCGTGACTGTCACCAATGAGCAGTTCTTC.

V usage is TRBV10-3 and J usage is TRBJ2-3; 7 bases agree with TRBD1. The CDR3 runs 16 residues. V dropped 4 bases and J dropped 0; count of bases not matched to a gene: 7. The germline gives CDR1 ENHRY, CDR2 SYGVKD. CDR3 DNA sequence: TGTGCCATCAGTGGTTTAAGACAGGGAAGCACAGATACGCAGTATTTT. It is translated as CAISGLRQGSTDTQYF.

V usage is TRBV11-2 and J usage is TRBJ1-1; no reliable D call. The V end lost 4 bases, the J end lost 4 bases, and 10 bases lay between the germline ends. This CDR3 region has 13 residues. Germline loops: CDR1 SGHAT, CDR2 FQNNGV. The CDR3 bases are TGTGCCAGCAGCTGGGATCGGTTCACTGAAGCTTTCTTT. Translation: CASSWDRFTEAFF.

V usage is TRBV7-9 and J usage is TRBJ2-1; the D is unclear. Germline V CDR1 and CDR2: SEHNR, FQNEAQ (reference sequence). The CDR3 sequence is 19 residues long. With 2 bases removed from V and 2 bases from J, the gap between germline ends came to 22 bases. Here the CDR3 reads CASSLIEALSFGAYNEQFF. The CDR3 DNA is TGTGCCAGCAGCTTAATAGAGGCCCTTTCCTTTGGTGCCTACAATGAGCAGTTCTTC.

This sequence joins TRBV18 and TRBJ2-3, with TRBD2 matching over 9 bases. Per the germline V gene, CDR1 is KGHSH and CDR2 is LQKENI. This CDR3 comprises 16 residues. The J segment lost 2 bases and the V segment lost 3 bases, leaving 6 bases of the junction unmatched. CDR3 nucleotide sequence: TGTGCCAGCTCACCCAATAGCGGGAGTCCCACAGATACGCAGTATTTT. Its protein is CASSPNSGSPTDTQYF.

V is TRBV5-1 and J is TRBJ2-7; TRBD2 aligns across 9 bases. V trimming: 4 bases; J trimming: 4 bases; junction bases outside the gene matches: 6. Germline CDR1 SGHRS, CDR2 YFSETQ. The CDR3 extends over 14 amino acids. The CDR3 DNA reads TGCGCCAGCAGCCCGGTAGCGGGAGTGTACGAGCAGTACTTC. Amino acid sequence: CASSPVAGVYEQYF.

J is TRBJ2-5 and V is TRBV5-1; D remains ambiguous. Germline assignment: CDR1 SGHRS and CDR2 YFSETQ. This CDR3 has 17 residues. V lost 4 bases and J 4 bases, leaving 23 bases between the germline ends. CDR3 in amino acids: CASSRFTALKAGETQYF. Here the CDR3 DNA reads TGCGCCAGCAGCCGTTTCACCGCGCTTAAAGCCGGAGAGACCCAGTACTTC.

V and J are TRBV19 and TRBJ1-5; 12 nucleotides align to TRBD1. With 3 bases clipped from V and 0 bases from J, the junction kept 6 bases outside the gene matches. The CDR3 runs to 18 residues. CDR1 is LNHDA and CDR2 is SQIVND in the germline V gene (reference sequence). Here the CDR3 DNA reads TGTGCCAGTAGTATTGGAGGGACAGGGGGCTTTAGCAATCAGCCCCAGCATTTT. This sequence encodes CASSIGGTGGFSNQPQHF. Full variable domain (missing parts from reference TRBV19 and TRBJ1-5): DGGITQSPKYLFRKEGQNVTLSCEQNLNHDAMYWYRQDPGQGLRLIYYSQIVNDFQKGDIAEGYSVSREKKESFPLTVTSAQKNPTAFYLCASSIGGTGGFSNQPQHFGDGTRLSIL.

This clone was seen just once. The V call is TRBV20-1, the J call TRBJ1-4, with D tentatively TRBD1 (6 bases). Germline V gene sequence: CDR1 DFQATT, CDR2 SNEGSKA (reference sequence). Trimming removed 4 bases from V and 13 bases from J, with 13 bases in between. This CDR3 has 11 amino acids. CDR3 in DNA: TGCAGTGCTATTCTTCAGGGGCTACTGTTTTTT. This codes for CSAILQGLLFF.

The V call is TRBV30, the J call TRBJ2-7; the match to TRBD1 covers 7 bases. The V gene end was trimmed by 2 bases and the J gene end by 6 bases; junction bases not matched to a gene: 7. The length of the CDR3 is 13 residues. CDR1 is GTSNPN and CDR2 is SVGIG in the germline V gene (reference sequence). CDR3 sequence reads: CAWSTGAWSEQYF. CDR3 bases: TGTGCCTGGAGTACAGGGGCTTGGTCCGAGCAGTACTTC.

The chain carries TRBV5-1 and TRBJ2-5; TRBD1 is a possible D gene (6 bases). V gave up 1 base and J gave up 4 bases, with 8 bases separating them. CDR3 length equals 13 residues. Germline V gene data show CDR1 as SGHRS and CDR2 as YFSETQ. CDR3 DNA: TGCGCCAGCAGCTTGACAGGGCCAGAGACCCAGTACTTC. Residues: CASSLTGPETQYF.

The chain couples TRBV30 to TRBJ2-1; tentatively, D is TRBD2 (6 bases). Trimming removed 1 base at V and 0 bases at J, with 16 bases between. CDR3 length: 17 residues. The germline gives CDR1 GTSNPN, CDR2 SVGIG (reference sequence). CDR3 sequence reads: CAWSGQRGLASYNEQFF. The CDR3 coding sequence is TGTGCCTGGAGTGGACAACGGGGACTTGCCTCCTACAATGAGCAGTTCTTC. The full variable domain, completed using reference TRBV30 and TRBJ2-1, is SQTIHQWPATLVQPVGSPLSLECTVEGTSNPNLYWYRQAAGRGLQLLFYSVGIGQISSEVPQNLSASRPQDRQFILSSKKLLLSDSGFYLCAWSGQRGLASYNEQFFGPGTRLTVL.

This clone was detected only a few times. The CDR3 DNA reads as TGCGCCAGCAGCCAAGACCCCGGGAGCCAAGAGACCCAGTACTTC. Amino acids: CASSQDPGSQETQYF. The chain links TRBV4-1 to TRBJ2-5; a possible D gene is TRBD2 (6 bases). CDR1 is MGHRA, CDR2 YSYEKL, per germline. The CDR3 is 15 residues long. V shed 0 bases and J shed 1 base, with 9 bases lying between them.

The DNA of the CDR3 is TGCGCCAGCAGTCCCCGGGCTAGCGGGAGGGGCACAGATACGCAGTATTTT. The encoded protein is CASSPRASGRGTDTQYF. V gene TRBV10-2 combines with J gene TRBJ2-3; 12 bases agree with TRBD2. The V gene's germline CDR1 is WSHSY and CDR2 SAAADI. V lost 5 bases and J lost 1; bases outside the gene matches: 7. The CDR3 sequence is 17 residues long.

V and J are TRBV5-1 and TRBJ1-1, with no clear D. Germline V CDR1 and CDR2: SGHRS, YFSETQ. With 4 bases removed from V and 4 bases from J, the gap between germline ends came to 14 bases. The CDR3 loop spans 14 amino acids. In DNA, the CDR3 is TGCGCCAGCAGCATCCCGCAGTGGGGCACTGAAGCTTTCTTT. This gives the protein CASSIPQWGTEAFF.

The chain links TRBV5-1 to TRBJ2-1, with D possibly being TRBD1 or TRBD2 (7 bases each). The CDR3 spans 15 residues. Germline CDR1 and CDR2: SGHRS and YFSETQ. V lost 1 base to trimming and J lost 8 bases, with 16 bases between them. In nucleotides, the CDR3 is TGCGCCAGCAGCTTGAGATACCCAGGGGGGGATGAGCAGTTCTTC. Amino acid sequence: CASSLRYPGGDEQFF.

This clone was observed a single time. In nucleotides, the CDR3 is TGTGCCAGCAGCCGGGCACACGGGACAGGGAAGAAGGAGACCCAGTACTTC. It specifies CASSRAHGTGKKETQYF. The J gene is TRBJ2-5, the V gene TRBV28, with TRBD1 identical over 9 bases. The ends lost 6 bases at V and 5 bases at J; junction bases unmatched: 16. This CDR3 spans 17 amino acids. Per germline, CDR1 MDHEN and CDR2 SYDVKM.

In this sample, this clone turned up a few times. The chain has TRBV5-1 and TRBJ1-4; no firm D call. The CDR3 runs to 16 residues. V lost 1 base and J 0 bases, leaving 10 bases between the germline ends. The germline gives CDR1 SGHRS, CDR2 YFSETQ. The CDR3 region is CASSLNVWATNEKLFF. The CDR3 DNA sequence: TGCGCCAGCAGCTTGAACGTATGGGCAACTAATGAAAAACTGTTTTTT.

The V gene is TRBV4-1, the J gene TRBJ2-7; possibly TRBD2 for D (5 bases). This CDR3 contains 16 residues. V shed 4 bases and J shed 2 bases, with 18 bases lying between them. Germline CDR1 reads MGHRA; CDR2 reads YSYEKL. The CDR3 DNA reads TGCGCCAGCAGCCTCCTAGCCACTCTAGCAACCTACGAGCAGTACTTC. Translating it yields CASSLLATLATYEQYF.